These 13 T cell receptor beta chains came from one sample sequenced in a study of CD8+CD57+ T cells in acquired aplastic anemia. Genomic DNA was employed as the template in profiling TCR beta VDJ and CDR3. TCRdb recomputed calls from the reads with MiXCR, one row per CDR3 protein. The profile shows approximately 200,000 distinct CDR3 sequences, around 60% of them singletons. The sample consisted of sorted CD4+, CD8+, or CD8+CD57+ T cells (not recorded which) from PBMCs. These receptors were obtained from a human donor in good health.

This clonotype was observed at least ten times. The chain uses TRBV10-3 and TRBJ2-3; either TRBD1 or TRBD2 may supply D (5 bases each). Per the germline V gene, CDR1 is ENHRY and CDR2 is SYGVKD. V dropped 5 bases and J dropped 0 bases, with 12 bases sitting between them. This CDR3 has 15 residues. In nucleotides, the CDR3 is TGTGCCATCAGTAAAGGGACGGCTAGCACAGATACGCAGTATTTT. Translation gives CAISKGTASTDTQYF.

A note on this clonotype: This CDR3 is missing its conserved last phenylalanine or tryptophan, likely due to a read error. The rearrangement uses TRBV10-3 and TRBJ2-6; TRBD2 might be the D (6 bases). V was trimmed by 6 bases and J by 0 bases, leaving 15 bases between them. CDR3 size: 17 residues. Germline loops: CDR1 ENHRY, CDR2 SYGVKD. The CDR3 coding sequence is TGTGCCATCAGCCCTGGGACTTACCGCTCTGGGGCCAACGTCCTGACTTCC. Translation: CAISPGTYRSGANVLTS.

The rearrangement uses TRBV9 and TRBJ2-1; 10 nucleotides align to TRBD2. Germline V gene data show CDR1 as SGDLS and CDR2 as YYNGEE. The J segment lost 6 bases and the V segment lost 10 bases, leaving 22 bases of the junction unmatched. This CDR3 comprises 18 residues. CDR3 in amino acids: CAQGGLAGAGFPGNEQFF. For the CDR3, the DNA is TGTGCCCAGGGTGGGCTAGCGGGGGCCGGGTTTCCAGGCAATGAGCAGTTCTTC.

This chain joins TRBV9 and TRBJ1-1, with D possibly matching TRBD1 (5 bases). CDR3 length: 12 amino acids. V was cut by 2 bases and J by 5 bases, with 7 bases left in between. The germline V gene encodes CDR1 SGDLS and CDR2 YYNGEE. CDR3 region: CASSVEGTEAFF. CDR3 nucleotides: TGTGCCAGCAGCGTCGAGGGGACTGAAGCTTTCTTT.

This chain joins TRBV19 and TRBJ2-1; D is unclear. CDR1 and CDR2 from the germline V gene are LNHDA and SQIVND (reference sequence). The ends were cut back, 5 bases at V and 8 bases at J, with 13 bases in the middle. The CDR3 runs to 13 residues. CDR3 nucleotide sequence: TGTGCCAGTAGTTCCGCCCCTAGGGATGAGCAGTTCTTC. Its translation: CASSSAPRDEQFF.

The chain carries TRBV7-3 and TRBJ2-1; TRBD1 matches 8 bases. The CDR3 is made up of 16 amino acids. Germline loops: CDR1 SGHTA, CDR2 FQGTGA. J was trimmed by 3 bases and V by 5 bases; bases with no gene match: 9. The CDR3 loop is CASSPQGTGVYNEQFF. Written as DNA, the CDR3 is TGTGCCAGCAGCCCTCAGGGGACAGGAGTCTACAATGAGCAGTTCTTC.

This clonotype was recorded only once. The gene calls are TRBV14 and TRBJ2-3; D gene uncertain. This CDR3 has 15 residues. V shed 0 bases and J shed 4 bases, with 11 bases lying between them. The V gene's germline CDR1 is SGHDN and CDR2 FVKESK. CDR3 protein: CASSQDLAPPDTQYF. In nucleotides, the CDR3 is TGTGCCAGCAGCCAAGATTTGGCCCCACCAGATACGCAGTATTTT.

This clonotype was seen just once. Germline is not matched at one junction end, which may reflect a read error. The V gene is TRBV5-6, the J gene TRBJ2-7, with D possibly matching TRBD1 (6 bases). The V gene's germline CDR1 is SGHDT and CDR2 YYEEEE. The CDR3 is made up of 14 amino acids. CDR3 coding DNA: TGTGCCAGCAGCCCCACAGGGAGCTCCTACGAGCAGTGCTTC. Amino acid sequence: CASSPTGSSYEQCF.

This clonotype has a count of ten or more. The rearrangement links TRBV29-1 to TRBJ2-1; TRBD2 matches at 15 bases. J was trimmed by 7 bases and V by 5 bases; bases with no gene match: 12. CDR3 size: 17 residues. Germline V gene lookup returns CDR1 SQVTM and CDR2 ANQGSEA. CDR3 sequence reads: CSVPGLAGGRILNEQFF. CDR3 coding DNA: TGCAGCGTTCCCGGACTAGCGGGAGGGCGTATTTTGAATGAGCAGTTCTTC.

V gene TRBV12-3 or TRBV12-4 combines with J gene TRBJ2-7, with a weak D call TRBD2 (7 bases). CDR3 length: 11 amino acids. Trimming stripped 8 bases from V and 6 bases from J, with 11 bases between. The CDR3 here is CASGGASEQYF. CDR3 in DNA: TGTGCCAGCGGGGGGGCCTCCGAGCAGTACTTC.

This clonotype was recorded a few times. The chain couples TRBV15 to TRBJ1-6; 9 bases are a match to TRBD1. CDR1 is LNHNV, CDR2 YYDKDF, per germline (reference sequence). CDR3 size: 15 residues. V lost 4 bases, J lost 6 bases, and 4 bases stayed unmatched. This CDR3 is CATSNGDRANSPLHF. CDR3 DNA: TGTGCCACCAGCAATGGGGACAGGGCTAATTCACCCCTCCACTTT.

The V call is TRBV20-1, the J call TRBJ2-7; TRBD2 agrees at 7 bases. Germline assignment: CDR1 DFQATT and CDR2 SNEGSKA (reference sequence). The CDR3 totals 14 residues. With 6 bases clipped from V and 6 bases from J, the junction kept 14 bases outside the gene matches. CDR3 nucleotides: TGCAGTGCCTACGGAGCGGGACTAACTAGCGAGCAGTACTTC. It yields the protein CSAYGAGLTSEQYF.

Sample share makes this clonotype medium-sized (0.01 to 0.1%). The rearrangement joins TRBV25-1 to TRBJ2-7; no clear D gene. In germline, CDR1 is MGHDK, CDR2 SYGVNS. Trimming took 6 bases from V and 10 from J, leaving 22 bases between them. The CDR3 contains 14 residues. The CDR3 is CASSSPGDLIVQYF. The DNA for the CDR3 is TGTGCCAGCAGCTCACCGGGCGACCTAATCGTTCAGTACTTC.